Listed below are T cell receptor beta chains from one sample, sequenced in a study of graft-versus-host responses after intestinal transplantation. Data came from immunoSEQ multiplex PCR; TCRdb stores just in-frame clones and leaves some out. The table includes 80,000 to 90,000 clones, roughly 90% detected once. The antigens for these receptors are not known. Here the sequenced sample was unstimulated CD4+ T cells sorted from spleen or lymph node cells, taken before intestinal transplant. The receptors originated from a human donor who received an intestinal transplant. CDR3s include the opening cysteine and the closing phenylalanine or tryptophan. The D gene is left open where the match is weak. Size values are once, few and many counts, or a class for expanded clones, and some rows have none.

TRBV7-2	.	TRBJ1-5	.	CASSWVGESNQPQHF	TGTGCCAGCAGCTGGGTCGGGGAGAGCAATCAGCCCCAGCATTTT
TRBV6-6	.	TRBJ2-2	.	CASSFFGELFF	TGTGCCAGCAGTTTCTTCGGGGAGCTGTTTTTT
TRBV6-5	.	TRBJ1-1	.	CASSYRSEAFF	TGTGCCAGCAGTTACCGGAGTGAAGCTTTCTTT
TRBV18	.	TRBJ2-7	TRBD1	CASSFIPGQGYEQYF	TGTGCCAGCTCATTCATTCCGGGACAGGGCTACGAGCAGTACTTC
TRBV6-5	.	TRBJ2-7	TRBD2	CASIQRGVSYEQYF	TGTGCCAGCATACAGCGGGGGGTGTCCTACGAGCAGTACTTC
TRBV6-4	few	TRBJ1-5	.	CASSESRKDRPTYSNQPQHF	TGTGCCAGCAGTGAGTCTAGGAAGGACAGACCCACTTATAGCAATCAGCCCCAGCATTTT
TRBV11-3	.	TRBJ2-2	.	CASRGTGELFF	TGTGCCAGCCGGGGCACCGGGGAGCTGTTTTTT
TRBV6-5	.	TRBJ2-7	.	CASRSRGPYEQYF	TGTGCCAGCAGATCCAGGGGACCCTACGAGCAGTACTTC
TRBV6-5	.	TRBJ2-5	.	CASTAGAQETQYF	TGTGCCAGCACCGCAGGGGCTCAAGAGACCCAGTACTTC
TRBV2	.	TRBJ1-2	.	CASSSRKLLYGYTF	TGTGCCAGCAGTTCGAGAAAGCTTCTCTATGGCTACACCTTC
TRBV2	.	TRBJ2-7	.	CASSPHYEQYF	TGTGCCAGCAGCCCACACTACGAGCAGTACTTC
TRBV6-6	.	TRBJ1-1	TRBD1	CASNRGLRDSPTEAFF	TGTGCCAGCAATAGGGGGCTCCGGGACAGTCCAACTGAAGCTTTCTTT
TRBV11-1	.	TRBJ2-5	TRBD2	CASSLAGGRETQYF	TGTGCCAGCAGCCTAGCGGGGGGGCGGGAGACCCAGTACTTC
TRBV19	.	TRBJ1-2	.	CASSQQIWGYTF	TGTGCCAGTAGTCAACAGATCTGGGGCTACACCTTC
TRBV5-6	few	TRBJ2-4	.	CASSLGQGRGNIQYF	TGTGCCAGCAGCTTGGGGCAGGGGAGGGGAAACATTCAGTACTTC
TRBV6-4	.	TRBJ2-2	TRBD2	CASSAYSGAYTGELFF	TGTGCCAGCAGTGCCTATAGCGGGGCCTACACCGGGGAGCTGTTTTTT
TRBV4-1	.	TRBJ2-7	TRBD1	CASSQLTGGAPYEQYF	TGCGCCAGCAGCCAACTAACAGGGGGCGCGCCCTACGAGCAGTACTTC
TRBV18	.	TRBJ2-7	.	CASSQGLQYEQYF	TGTGCCAGCTCACAAGGACTCCAATACGAGCAGTACTTC
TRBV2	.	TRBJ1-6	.	CASSGRGSSYNSPLHF	TGTGCCAGCAGTGGCAGGGGTAGCTCCTATAATTCACCCCTCCACTTT
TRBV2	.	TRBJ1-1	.	CASSATGNTEAFF	TGTGCCAGCAGCGCGACGGGGAACACTGAAGCTTTCTTT
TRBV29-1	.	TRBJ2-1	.	CSVHPQYNEQFF	TGCAGCGTTCATCCACAGTACAATGAGCAGTTCTTC
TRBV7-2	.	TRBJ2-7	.	CASSPTRAVTYEQYF	TGTGCCAGCAGCCCAACGCGGGCAGTCACCTACGAGCAGTACTTC
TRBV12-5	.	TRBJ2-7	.	CASGKTGTYEQYF	TGTGCTAGTGGAAAAACAGGGACCTACGAGCAGTACTTC
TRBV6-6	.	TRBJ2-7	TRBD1	CASSYAGTGDYEQYF	TGTGCCAGCAGTTACGCAGGGACAGGGGACTACGAGCAGTACTTC
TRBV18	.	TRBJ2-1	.	CASSPPGPGVGNEQFF	TGTGCCAGCTCACCACCGGGGCCTGGGGTGGGCAATGAGCAGTTCTTC
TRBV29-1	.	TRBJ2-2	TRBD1	CSSGQGLGGELFF	TGCAGCTCAGGACAGGGCCTAGGGGGGGAGCTGTTTTTT
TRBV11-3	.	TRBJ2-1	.	CASSLTDNEQFF	TGTGCCAGCAGCCTGACAGACAATGAGCAGTTCTTC
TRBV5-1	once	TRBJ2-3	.	CASSLGETTDTQYF	TGCGCCAGCAGCTTGGGGGAGACCACAGATACGCAGTATTTT
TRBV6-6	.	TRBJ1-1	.	CASSLLVNTEAFF	TGTGCCAGCAGCCTATTAGTGAACACTGAAGCTTTCTTT
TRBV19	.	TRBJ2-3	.	CASSPAGTDTQYF	TGTGCCAGTAGTCCTGCAGGCACAGATACGCAGTATTTT
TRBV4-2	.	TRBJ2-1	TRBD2	CASSQDSTSGGRGQFF	TGTGCCAGCAGCCAAGATTCGACTAGCGGGGGGCGGGGGCAGTTCTTC
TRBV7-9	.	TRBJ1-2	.	CASSLLTQNYGYTF	TGTGCCAGCAGCTTACTCACTCAAAACTATGGCTACACCTTC
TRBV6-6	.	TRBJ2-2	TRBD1	CASSYSSTGGSGELFF	TGTGCCAGCAGTTACTCGTCCACAGGGGGGTCCGGGGAGCTGTTTTTT
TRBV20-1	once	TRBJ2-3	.	CSARGGPMQYF	TGCAGTGCCCGAGGGGGACCCATGCAGTATTTT
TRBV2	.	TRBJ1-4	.	CASSERPGSVVF	TGTGCCAGCAGTGAACGGCCGGGTTCGGTTGTCTTT
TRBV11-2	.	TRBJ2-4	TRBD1	CASSPRTGGSKNIQYF	TGTGCCAGCAGCCCGCGGACAGGGGGGAGCAAAAACATTCAGTACTTC
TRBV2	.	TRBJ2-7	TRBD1	CASKYGDRGPYEQYF	TGTGCCAGCAAGTACGGGGACAGGGGGCCCTACGAGCAGTACTTC
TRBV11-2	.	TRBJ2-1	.	CASSPPGGYNEQFF	TGTGCCAGCAGCCCCCCCGGGGGCTACAATGAGCAGTTCTTC